The 10 T cell receptor beta chains below all came from one sample that was sequenced in a study of blood T cell repertoires in COVID-19. Clones were read by immunoSEQ multiplex PCR, and TCRdb kept only the in-frame ones, dropping some. The sample yields roughly 180,000 clones, approximately 86% seen once. The specimen sequenced was peripheral blood. The receptors come from a man in his fifties or sixties with acute or convalescent COVID-19.

Only a few counts were recorded for this clone. The rearrangement uses TRBV30 and TRBJ2-3; possibly TRBD2 for D (5 bases). This CDR3 contains 13 residues. Trimming removed 2 bases from V and 1 base from J, with 7 bases in between. Germline CDR1 reads GTSNPN; CDR2 reads SVGIG (reference sequence). CDR3 region: CAWSRRGTDTQYF. The CDR3 region has the DNA TGTGCCTGGAGTCGGCGGGGCACAGATACGCAGTATTTT.

V is TRBV12-2 and J is TRBJ1-6. TRBV12-2 is described as a pseudogene. The CDR3 length is 20 residues. CDR3 DNA: TGTGCAAGTCGCCATCTGGAGAAGCGGGGGGAGGTGGTCTCTAATTCACCCCTCCACTTT. Amino acid sequence: CASRHLEKRGEVVSNSPLHF.

This clone was seen only once. The chain is built from TRBV5-1 and TRBJ2-1, with 14 bases fitting TRBD2. J gave up 9 bases and V 0 bases, and 5 bases lay outside the gene matches. The CDR3 covers 16 residues. Germline V gives CDR1 SGHRS, CDR2 YFSETQ. CDR3 sequence: CASSLGGLAGGSEQFF. The CDR3 DNA reads as TGCGCCAGCAGCTTGGGTGGACTAGCGGGAGGCAGTGAGCAGTTCTTC.

This chain links TRBV4-1 with TRBJ2-3; 9 positions agree with TRBD2. The ends lost 3 bases at V and 4 bases at J; junction bases unmatched: 11. CDR3 length: 17 amino acids. Germline V lookup: CDR1 MGHRA, CDR2 YSYEKL. CDR3 loop: CASSQDWGGRGADTQYF. The CDR3 nucleotides are TGCGCCAGCAGCCAGGACTGGGGCGGGAGGGGCGCAGATACGCAGTATTTT.

V usage is TRBV6-5 and J usage is TRBJ2-5, with D maybe TRBD1 (6 bases). The CDR3 is 14 residues long. V was clipped by 6 bases and J by 4 bases, with 15 bases between them. CDR1 and CDR2 from the germline V gene are MNHEY and SVGAGI. This CDR3 is CASRSGTLGETQYF. Here the CDR3 DNA reads TGTGCCAGCAGATCCGGGACACTCGGAGAGACCCAGTACTTC.

The chain links TRBV18 to TRBJ2-3; 10 bases fit TRBD1. Germline CDR1 is KGHSH and CDR2 is LQKENI. The ends lost 6 bases at V and 2 bases at J; junction bases unmatched: 5. CDR3 size: 15 residues. The CDR3 sequence is CASSGGQGNTDTQYF. In DNA, the CDR3 is TGTGCCAGCTCTGGGGGACAGGGGAACACAGATACGCAGTATTTT.

J is TRBJ2-7 and V is TRBV7-9; D might be TRBD1 (5 bases). Germline V gene data show CDR1 as SEHNR and CDR2 as FQNEAQ (reference sequence). This CDR3 comprises 15 residues. V lost 5 bases, J lost 2 bases, and 16 bases lay in between. CDR3 in amino acids: CASSNPQGPPYEQYF. The CDR3 bases are TGTGCCAGCAGCAACCCGCAGGGCCCCCCCTACGAGCAGTACTTC.

DNA of the CDR3: TGTGCCAGCAGCTCCCTATCTAGCACAGATACGCAGTATTTT. Protein sequence: CASSSLSSTDTQYF. This chain joins TRBV11-2 and TRBJ2-3, with D hard to call. V gave up 4 bases and J gave up 0 bases, with 8 bases separating them. There are 14 residues in the CDR3. Germline lookup yields CDR1 SGHAT and CDR2 FQNNGV.

The V gene is TRBV20-1, the J gene TRBJ1-2, with D maybe TRBD1 (6 bases). This CDR3 has 11 amino acids. Per the germline V gene, CDR1 is DFQATT and CDR2 is SNEGSKA (reference sequence). V gave up 0 bases and J gave up 12 bases, with 11 bases separating them. CDR3 region: CSARDAGADTF. The CDR3 coding sequence is TGCAGTGCTAGAGATGCGGGGGCGGACACCTTC.

The chain recombines TRBV11-2 with TRBJ2-7; TRBD1 matches 9 bases. With V trimmed by 5 bases and J by 2 bases, 4 bases remained unmatched. CDR3 length equals 14 residues. In germline, CDR1 is SGHAT, CDR2 FQNNGV. The CDR3 coding sequence is TGTGCCAGCAGCGGGGGACAGGGACCCTACGAGCAGTACTTC. Amino acids: CASSGGQGPYEQYF.